This TCR beta chain originates from a study of T-cell memory formation after mild COVID-19. Study-wide context: There were largely donor-specific TCR clusters.

TCRdb re-called the 5' RACE reads with MiXCR, one entry per CDR3 protein. The table includes around 190,000 distinct CDR3 sequences, around a sixth detected once. Findings and caveats of the study: The appearance of some responding clones in pre-infection memory suggested that cross-reactive memory joined. Shrinking CD4+ clones resided mostly in CM and EM, and CD8+ ones in EMRA.

Remarks on this clonotype: The antigen is undetermined.

The CDR3 is made up of 15 amino acids. V lost 4 bases and J lost 5; bases outside the gene matches: 4. Germline loops: CDR1 SGHRS, CDR2 YFSETQ. This sequence joins TRBV5-1 and TRBJ2-1; 12 bases match TRBD2. Sequences were obtained from PBMCs or a T cell subset sorted from them (not recorded which). The sequence was obtained from a man between 18 and 29 years old who had mild COVID-19 (a few samples of this study predate the infection). Cell type and time point are not known. The CDR3 nucleotides are TGCGCCAGCAGCCGACTAGCGGGGGTTAACAATGAGCAGTTCTTC. It codes for CASSRLAGVNNEQFF.